This T cell receptor beta chain came from a study of human T cells and chemical hapten exposure. Study observations and caveats: In comparison with controls, expanded TCRs gave rise to a significantly larger number of large CDR3 similarity clusters.

CDR1 and CDR2 (germline): LGHNA, YSLEER. This CDR3 has 14 residues. The germline V and J ends were trimmed by 1 base and 10 bases, with 16 bases remaining between them. Indicated time point: patch test 3, about 24 weeks after DPC sensitization. Treatment defined: therapeutic diphenylcyclopropenone sensitization with weekly scalp DPC. Details on this clonotype: Antigen specificity is unknown.

TCRdb redid the calling of the RACE reads with MiXCR, one entry per CDR3 protein. The data contain under 200,000 distinct CDR3 sequences, 25% to 35% of them singletons. The genes are TRBV4-3 and TRBJ1-1, with D perhaps matching TRBD1 (5 bases). The clonotype originates from a woman aged 18-29 years with alopecia areata. Some clones in this sample may be carry-over from other donors' samples. The source material was whole blood, sampled in connection with sensitization to the hapten diphenylcyclopropenone (DPC). The CDR3 here is CASSQGMAPGGAFF. DNA of the CDR3: TGCGCCAGCAGCCAAGGAATGGCACCGGGGGGAGCTTTCTTT.